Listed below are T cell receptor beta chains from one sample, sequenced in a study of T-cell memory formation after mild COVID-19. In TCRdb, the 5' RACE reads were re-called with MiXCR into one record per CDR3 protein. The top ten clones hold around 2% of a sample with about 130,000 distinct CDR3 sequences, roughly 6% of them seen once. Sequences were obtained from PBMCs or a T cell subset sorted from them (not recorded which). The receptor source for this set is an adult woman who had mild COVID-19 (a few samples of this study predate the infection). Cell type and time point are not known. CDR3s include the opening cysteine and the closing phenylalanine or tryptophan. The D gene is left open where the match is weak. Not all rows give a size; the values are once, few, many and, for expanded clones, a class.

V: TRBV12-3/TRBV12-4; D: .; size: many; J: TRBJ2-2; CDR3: CASSLTGNTGELFF; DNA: TGTGCCAGCAGTTTGACAGGGAACACCGGGGAGCTGTTTTTT
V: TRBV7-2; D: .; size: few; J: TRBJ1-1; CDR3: CASSRRVDTEAFF; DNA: TGTGCCAGCAGCCGGAGGGTCGATACTGAAGCTTTCTTT
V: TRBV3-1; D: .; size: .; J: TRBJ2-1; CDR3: CASSQVGIVSNEQFF; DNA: TGTGCCAGCAGCCAAGTGGGGATCGTCTCCAATGAGCAGTTCTTC
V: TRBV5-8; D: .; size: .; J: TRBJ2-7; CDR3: CASTRRKEQYF; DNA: TGTGCCAGCACCCGTCGGAAGGAGCAGTACTTC
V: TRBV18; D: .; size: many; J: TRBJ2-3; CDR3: CASSPAVRTDTQYF; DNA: TGTGCCAGCTCACCGGCTGTTCGCACAGATACGCAGTATTTT
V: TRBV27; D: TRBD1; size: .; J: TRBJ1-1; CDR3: CASSSGQVGNTEAFF; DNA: TGTGCCAGCAGTTCGGGACAGGTGGGGAACACTGAAGCTTTCTTT
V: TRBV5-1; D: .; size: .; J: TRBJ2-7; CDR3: CASSLEASSYEQYF; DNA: TGCGCCAGCAGCTTGGAGGCCAGCTCCTACGAGCAGTACTTC
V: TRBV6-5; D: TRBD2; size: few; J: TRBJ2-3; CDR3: CASSYSWVAGTTDTQYF; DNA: TGTGCCAGCAGTTACTCTTGGGTAGCGGGAACCACAGATACGCAGTATTTT
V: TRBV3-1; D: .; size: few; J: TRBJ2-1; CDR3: CASSQDLSGFSEQFF; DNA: TGTGCCAGCAGCCAAGATCTCAGTGGGTTCAGTGAGCAGTTCTTC
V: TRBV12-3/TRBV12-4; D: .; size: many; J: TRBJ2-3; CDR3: CASSFPQLTQYF; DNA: TGTGCCAGCAGTTTCCCCCAACTTACGCAGTATTTT
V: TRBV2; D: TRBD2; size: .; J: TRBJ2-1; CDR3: CASSAGLAGGPQFF; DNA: TGTGCCAGCAGTGCGGGACTAGCGGGAGGGCCCCAGTTCTTC
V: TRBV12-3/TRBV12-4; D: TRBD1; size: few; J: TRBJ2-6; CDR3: CASSSGPGTELSGANVLTF; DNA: TGTGCCAGCAGTTCCGGCCCCGGGACAGAACTCTCTGGGGCCAACGTCCTGACTTTC
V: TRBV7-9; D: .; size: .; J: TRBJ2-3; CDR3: CASSLRGISTDTQYF; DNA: TGTGCCAGCAGCTTACGTGGGATTAGCACAGATACGCAGTATTTT
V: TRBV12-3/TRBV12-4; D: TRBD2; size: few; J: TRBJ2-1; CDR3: CASSSWTSGLNEQFF; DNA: TGTGCCAGCAGTAGTTGGACTAGCGGGCTTAATGAGCAGTTCTTC
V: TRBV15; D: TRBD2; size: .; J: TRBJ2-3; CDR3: CATSRGGVTDTQYF; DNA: TGTGCCACCAGCAGGGGAGGGGTTACAGATACGCAGTATTTT
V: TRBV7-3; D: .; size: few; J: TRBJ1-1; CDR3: CASSSLFNTEAFF; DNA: TGTGCCAGCAGCTCCCTGTTTAACACTGAAGCTTTCTTT
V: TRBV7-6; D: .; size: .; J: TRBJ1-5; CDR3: CASSLISGGAEQPQHF; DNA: TGTGCCAGCAGCTTAATCTCGGGGGGGGCGGAACAGCCCCAGCATTTT
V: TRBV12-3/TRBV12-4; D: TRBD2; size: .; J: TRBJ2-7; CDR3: CASSGLAENYEQYF; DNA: TGTGCCAGTTCCGGACTAGCGGAGAACTACGAGCAGTACTTC
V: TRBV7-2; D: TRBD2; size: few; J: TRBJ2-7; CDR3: CASSAHRDYSYEQYF; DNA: TGTGCCAGCAGCGCTCATCGGGACTACTCCTACGAGCAGTACTTC
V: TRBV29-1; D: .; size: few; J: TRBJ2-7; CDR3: CSVGVSSYEQYF; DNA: TGCAGCGTTGGTGTGAGCTCCTACGAGCAGTACTTC
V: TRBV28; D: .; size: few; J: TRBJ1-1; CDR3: CASSLEAGDWNTEAFF; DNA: TGTGCCAGCAGTTTAGAGGCAGGGGATTGGAACACTGAAGCTTTCTTT
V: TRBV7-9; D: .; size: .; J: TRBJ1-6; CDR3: CASSLSGDNSPLHF; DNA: TGTGCCAGCAGCTTAAGCGGGGATAATTCACCCCTCCACTTT
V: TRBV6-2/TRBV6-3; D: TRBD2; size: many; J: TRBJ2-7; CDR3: CASSYERVSGSNEQYF; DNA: TGTGCCAGCAGTTACGAGAGGGTTAGCGGGAGCAACGAGCAGTACTTC
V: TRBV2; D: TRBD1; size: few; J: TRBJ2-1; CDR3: CASSSDRGEVNEQFF; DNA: TGTGCCAGCAGTTCGGACAGGGGTGAAGTGAATGAGCAGTTCTTC
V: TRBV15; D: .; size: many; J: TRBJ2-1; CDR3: CATASGGGNNEQFF; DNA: TGTGCCACCGCCTCAGGGGGGGGGAACAATGAGCAGTTCTTC
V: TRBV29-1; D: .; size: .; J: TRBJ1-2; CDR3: CSFFDRANGYTF; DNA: TGCAGCTTTTTCGACCGCGCGAACGGCTACACCTTC
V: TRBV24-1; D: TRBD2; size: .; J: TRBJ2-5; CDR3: CATSDLTSGGPNTQYF; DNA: TGTGCCACCAGTGATTTAACTAGCGGGGGACCCAACACCCAGTACTTC
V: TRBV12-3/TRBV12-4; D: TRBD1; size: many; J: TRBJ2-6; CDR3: CASSLGQGFSGANVLTF; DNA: TGTGCCAGCAGCCTGGGACAGGGTTTCTCTGGGGCCAACGTCCTGACTTTC
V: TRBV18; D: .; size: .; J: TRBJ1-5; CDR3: CASSPGRYSNQPQHF; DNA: TGTGCCAGCTCACCGGGACGGTATAGCAATCAGCCCCAGCATTTT
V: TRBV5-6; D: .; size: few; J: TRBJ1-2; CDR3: CASSPVSENYGYTF; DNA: TGTGCCAGCAGCCCCGTGTCGGAAAACTATGGCTACACCTTC
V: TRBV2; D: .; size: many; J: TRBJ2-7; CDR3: CASSEEARAYEQYF; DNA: TGTGCCAGCAGTGAAGAAGCCAGGGCCTACGAGCAGTACTTC
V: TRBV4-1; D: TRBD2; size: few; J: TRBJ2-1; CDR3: CASSRAGSSYNEQFF; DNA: TGCGCCAGCAGTCGAGCGGGGAGCTCCTACAATGAGCAGTTCTTC
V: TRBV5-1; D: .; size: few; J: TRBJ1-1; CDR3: CASSLVDRLNTEAFF; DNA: TGCGCCAGCAGCTTGGTGGACAGATTGAACACTGAAGCTTTCTTT